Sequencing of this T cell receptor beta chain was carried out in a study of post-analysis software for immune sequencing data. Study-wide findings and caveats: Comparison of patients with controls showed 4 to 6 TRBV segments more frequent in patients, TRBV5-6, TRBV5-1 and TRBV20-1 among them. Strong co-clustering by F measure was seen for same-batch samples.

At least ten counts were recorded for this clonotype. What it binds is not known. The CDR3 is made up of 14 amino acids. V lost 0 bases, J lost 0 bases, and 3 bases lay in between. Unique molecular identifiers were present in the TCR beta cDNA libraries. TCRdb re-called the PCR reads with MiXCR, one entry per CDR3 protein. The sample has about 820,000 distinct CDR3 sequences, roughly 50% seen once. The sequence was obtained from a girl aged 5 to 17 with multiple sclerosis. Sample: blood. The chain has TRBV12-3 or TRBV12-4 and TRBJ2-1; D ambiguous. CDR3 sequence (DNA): TGTGCCAGCAGTTTAGCAGGCTCCTACAATGAGCAGTTCTTC. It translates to CASSLAGSYNEQFF.